This T cell receptor (beta chain) is drawn from a study of CD8 T cells in ankylosing spondylitis. Each TCR beta library was made by quantitative 5'-RACE that incorporated molecular barcodes. TCRdb re-called the 5' RACE reads with MiXCR, one entry per CDR3 protein. The data contain 100,000 to 150,000 distinct CDR3 sequences, roughly 8.8% of them singletons. V was pared by 2 bases and J by 0 bases, with 2 bases of the junction left unmatched. The length of the CDR3 is 16 residues. Germline V lookup: CDR1 SGHTA, CDR2 FQGNSA. This clonotype was recorded at least ten times. Its antigen is not known. Broader study findings: Disease-linked clones bore a CD8+ phenotype and were relatively rare in peripheral blood. Earlier studies detected some motif variants in reactive arthritis synovial fluid and blood. Within matched ankylosing spondylitis synovial fluid, disease-linked clones were reportedly significantly enriched.

This chain joins TRBV7-2 and TRBJ2-2; 8 nucleotides align to TRBD2. The clonotype comes from a male donor with ankylosing spondylitis or in good health (not recorded which). Sequencing used blood, either unsorted or a sorted T cell fraction (not recorded which). CDR3 sequence (DNA): TGTGCCAGCAGCTTACCGGGACTAGCGAACACCGGGGAGCTGTTTTTT. It yields the protein CASSLPGLANTGELFF.